The 14 T cell receptor beta chains below come from one sample, sequenced in a study of human T cells and chemical hapten exposure. TCRdb re-called the RACE reads through MiXCR, storing one row per CDR3 protein. The data show fewer than 100,000 distinct CDR3 sequences, with around 9.3% seen just once and 1.7% held by the top ten. Time point denoted: healthy volunteer bleed at 6 weeks. The authors' total RNA extraction used unfractionated whole blood. Sequencing was performed on whole blood. These TCRs come from a female donor in good health. Some clones in this sample may be carry-over from other donors' samples.

Notes on this clonotype: A much bigger clone sits one base away, suggesting this may be a read error. The V call is TRBV12-3 or TRBV12-4, the J call TRBJ2-7; D gene ambiguous. The germline V and J ends were trimmed by 6 bases and 2 bases, with 8 bases remaining between them. The CDR3 totals 12 residues. The chain's CDR3 is CASREEAYEQYF. CDR3 nucleotides: TGTGCCAGCAGGGAAGAAGCCTACGAGCAGTACTTC.

This clonotype has a handful of counts. The chain recombines TRBV20-1 with TRBJ2-5; TRBD2 matches 7 bases. Trimming removed 0 bases from V and 5 bases from J; junction bases left unmatched: 9. The V gene's germline CDR1 is DFQATT and CDR2 SNEGSKA (reference sequence). The CDR3 spans 15 residues. The CDR3 is CSAREPAGIYETQYF. The DNA of the CDR3 is TGCAGTGCTAGAGAACCAGCGGGGATTTATGAGACCCAGTACTTC.

V gene TRBV28 combines with J gene TRBJ1-2; a possible D gene is TRBD1 (6 bases). Trimming took off 1 base at V and 3 bases at J, with 12 bases between the two ends. The V gene's germline CDR1 is MDHEN and CDR2 SYDVKM. The CDR3 spans 15 residues. CDR3 region: CASSLSSRTDYGYTF. CDR3 in DNA: TGTGCCAGCAGTTTATCCTCCAGGACAGACTATGGCTACACCTTC.

In this sample, this clonotype turned up a few times. V usage is TRBV18 and J usage is TRBJ1-1; the match to TRBD1 covers 8 bases. The CDR3 extends over 15 amino acids. CDR1 and CDR2 (germline): KGHSH, LQKENI. The J segment lost 0 bases and the V segment lost 8 bases, leaving 8 bases of the junction unmatched. The CDR3 reads CASRGQANVNTEAFF. For the CDR3, the DNA is TGTGCCAGCCGGGGACAGGCGAATGTGAACACTGAAGCTTTCTTT.

This clonotype appeared a few times. The chain uses TRBV7-2 and TRBJ1-4; D is possibly TRBD1 (5 bases). Germline V gene data show CDR1 as SGHTA and CDR2 as FQGNSA. The CDR3 spans 16 residues. V lost 4 bases to trimming and J lost 0 bases, with 12 bases between them. The CDR3 region is CASSSRGQATNEKLFF. CDR3 coding DNA: TGTGCCAGCAGCTCCCGGGGCCAAGCAACTAATGAAAAACTGTTTTTT.

This clonotype was seen many times. This chain links TRBV6-6 with TRBJ2-6, with D hard to call. Germline CDR1 and CDR2: MNHNY and SVGAGI (reference sequence). Trimming removed 7 bases at V and 0 bases at J, with 13 bases between. This CDR3 contains 16 residues. In DNA, the CDR3 is TGTGCCAGCACCAGCGACTCCAGCTCTGGGGCCAACGTCCTGACTTTC. Its translation: CASTSDSSSGANVLTF.

The V call is TRBV6-1, the J call TRBJ1-2; possibly TRBD1 for D (5 bases). Germline V gene data show CDR1 as MNHNS and CDR2 as SASEGT. V was pared by 2 bases and J by 4 bases, with 11 bases between. CDR3 length equals 14 residues. The CDR3 DNA sequence: TGTGCCAGCAGTGAAAGAGGGGCGACCTATGGCTACACCTTC. Translated: CASSERGATYGYTF.

This clonotype was seen ten or more times. This rearrangement joins TRBV7-9 to TRBJ1-6; a weak D match, TRBD1 (5 bases). V gave up 1 base and J gave up 0 bases, with 10 bases separating them. CDR1 is SEHNR and CDR2 is FQNEAQ in the germline V gene (reference sequence). The CDR3 loop spans 17 amino acids. As DNA, the CDR3 is TGTGCCAGCAGCTTAGGGGACGGCAACTCCTATAATTCACCCCTCCACTTT. Residues: CASSLGDGNSYNSPLHF.

This clonotype has more than one count but fewer than ten. This rearrangement joins TRBV29-1 to TRBJ1-2; 12 bases align to TRBD1. This CDR3 comprises 14 residues. Germline V CDR1 and CDR2: SQVTM, ANQGSEA. V trimming: 4 bases; J trimming: 8 bases; junction bases outside the gene matches: 8. The DNA for the CDR3 is TGCAGCGTTGGGGACAGGGGGCCCGCAGACGGCTACACCTTC. Translating gives CSVGDRGPADGYTF.

About this clonotype itself: Being one base from a much bigger clone, this may be a read error. The chain has TRBV15 and TRBJ2-1, with 8 bases fitting TRBD1. CDR1 and CDR2 (germline): LNHNV, YYDKDF (reference sequence). The CDR3 is made up of 15 amino acids. With V trimmed by 0 bases and J by 7 bases, 5 bases remained unmatched. The CDR3 protein is CATSREGTGGNEQFF. The CDR3, as DNA: TGTGCCACCAGCAGAGAAGGGACAGGCGGAAATGAGCAGTTCTTC.

This clonotype has ten or more counts. The rearrangement joins TRBV3-1 to TRBJ2-5, with 8 bases aligning to TRBD2. V was pared by 0 bases and J by 0 bases, with 6 bases of the junction left unmatched. The CDR3 covers 17 residues. The germline V gene encodes CDR1 LGHDT and CDR2 YNNKEL (reference sequence). CDR3 in amino acids: CASSQDGASGYQETQYF. CDR3 DNA sequence: TGTGCCAGCAGCCAAGATGGGGCTAGCGGGTACCAAGAGACCCAGTACTTC.

The chain has TRBV2 and TRBJ2-3; 12 bases are a match to TRBD1. CDR1 SNHLY and CDR2 FYNNEI come from the germline V gene. V was pared by 5 bases and J by 5 bases, with 2 bases of the junction left unmatched. This CDR3 contains 14 residues. The CDR3 loop reads CASSRDRGLDTQYF. The CDR3 DNA reads as TGTGCCAGCAGTCGGGACAGGGGGCTAGATACGCAGTATTTT.

This clonotype was counted at least ten times. The chain recombines TRBV5-1 with TRBJ1-6, with 8 nucleotides matching TRBD1. Trimming removed 3 bases from V and 11 bases from J; junction bases left unmatched: 7. This CDR3 comprises 14 residues. CDR1 SGHRS and CDR2 YFSETQ come from the germline V gene. CDR3 in amino acids: CASSSDRGSTPLHF. The CDR3 nucleotides are TGCGCCAGCAGCTCAGACAGGGGATCGACACCCCTCCACTTT.

In its sample, this clonotype was seen many times. The chain uses TRBV5-5 and TRBJ2-3; no reliable D call. CDR1 is SGHKS, CDR2 YYEKEE, per germline (reference sequence). CDR3 length: 15 residues. The V and J ends lost 0 bases and 0 bases respectively, with 8 bases between them. The CDR3 protein is CASSLGAVSTDTQYF. As DNA, the CDR3 is TGTGCCAGCAGCTTGGGGGCAGTTAGCACAGATACGCAGTATTTT.